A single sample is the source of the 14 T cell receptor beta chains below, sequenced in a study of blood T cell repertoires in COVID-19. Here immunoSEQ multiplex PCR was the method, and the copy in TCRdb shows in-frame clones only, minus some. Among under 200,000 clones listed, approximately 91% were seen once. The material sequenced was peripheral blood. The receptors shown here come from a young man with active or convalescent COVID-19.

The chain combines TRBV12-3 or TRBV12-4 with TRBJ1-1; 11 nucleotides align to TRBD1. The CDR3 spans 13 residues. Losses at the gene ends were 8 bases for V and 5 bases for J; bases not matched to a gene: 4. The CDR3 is CASEGTGGTEAFF. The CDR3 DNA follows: TGTGCCAGCGAAGGGACAGGGGGAACTGAAGCTTTCTTT.

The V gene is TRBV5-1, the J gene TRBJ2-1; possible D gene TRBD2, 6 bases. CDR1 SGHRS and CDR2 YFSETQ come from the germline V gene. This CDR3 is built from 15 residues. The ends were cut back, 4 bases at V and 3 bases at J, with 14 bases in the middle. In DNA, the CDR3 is TGCGCCAGCAGCAGGGGTGGGGGGAACTACAATGAGCAGTTCTTC. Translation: CASSRGGGNYNEQFF.

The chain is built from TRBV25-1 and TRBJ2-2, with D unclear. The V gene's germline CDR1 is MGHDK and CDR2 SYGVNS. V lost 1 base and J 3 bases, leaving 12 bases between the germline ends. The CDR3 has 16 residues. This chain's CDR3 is CASSEFGPRDTGELFF. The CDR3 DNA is TGTGCCAGCAGTGAATTCGGCCCACGGGACACCGGGGAGCTGTTTTTT.

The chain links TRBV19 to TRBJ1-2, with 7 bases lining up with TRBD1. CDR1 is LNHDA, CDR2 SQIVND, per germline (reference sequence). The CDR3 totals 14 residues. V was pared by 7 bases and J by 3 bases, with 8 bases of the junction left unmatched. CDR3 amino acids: CASTSRQGDYGYTF. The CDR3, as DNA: TGTGCCAGTACTTCAAGACAGGGTGACTATGGCTACACCTTC.

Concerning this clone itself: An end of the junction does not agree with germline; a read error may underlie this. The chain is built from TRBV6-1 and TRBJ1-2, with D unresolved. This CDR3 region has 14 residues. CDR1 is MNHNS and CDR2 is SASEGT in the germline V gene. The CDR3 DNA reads TGTGCCAGCAGCGAAGGGCTCCCCGACTATGGCTACACCTTC. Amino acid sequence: CASSEGLPDYGYTF.

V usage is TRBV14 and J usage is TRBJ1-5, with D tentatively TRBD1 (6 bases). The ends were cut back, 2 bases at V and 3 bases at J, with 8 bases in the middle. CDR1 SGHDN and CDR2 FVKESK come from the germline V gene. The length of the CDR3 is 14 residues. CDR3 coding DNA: TGTGCCAGCAGCCAAACAGGGCCCAATCAGCCCCAGCATTTT. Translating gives CASSQTGPNQPQHF.

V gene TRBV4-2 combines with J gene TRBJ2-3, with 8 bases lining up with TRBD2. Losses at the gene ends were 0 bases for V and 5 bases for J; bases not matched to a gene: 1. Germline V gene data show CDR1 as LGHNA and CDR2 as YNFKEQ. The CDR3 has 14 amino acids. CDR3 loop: CASSQERGGDTQYF. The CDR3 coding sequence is TGTGCCAGCAGCCAAGAACGGGGGGGAGATACGCAGTATTTT.

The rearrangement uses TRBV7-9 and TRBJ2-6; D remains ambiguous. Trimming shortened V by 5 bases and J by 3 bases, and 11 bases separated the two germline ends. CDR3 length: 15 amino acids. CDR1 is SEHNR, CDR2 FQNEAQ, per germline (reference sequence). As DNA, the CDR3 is TGTGCCAGCAGCCAACAGTCTTTTGGGGCCAACGTCCTGACTTTC. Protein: CASSQQSFGANVLTF.

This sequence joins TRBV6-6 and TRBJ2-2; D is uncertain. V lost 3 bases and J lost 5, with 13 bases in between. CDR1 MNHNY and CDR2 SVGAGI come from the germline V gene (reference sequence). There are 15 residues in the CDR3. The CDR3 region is CASSYRRWPTGELFF. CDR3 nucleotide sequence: TGTGCCAGCAGTTATAGGCGGTGGCCAACCGGGGAGCTGTTTTTT.

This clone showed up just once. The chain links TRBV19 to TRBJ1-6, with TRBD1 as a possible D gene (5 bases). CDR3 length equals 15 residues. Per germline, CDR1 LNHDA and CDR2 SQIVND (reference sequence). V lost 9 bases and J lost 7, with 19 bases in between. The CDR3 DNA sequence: TGTGCCAGCCCCCACTCGGGCAGGGAAAATTCACCCCTCCACTTT. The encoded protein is CASPHSGRENSPLHF.

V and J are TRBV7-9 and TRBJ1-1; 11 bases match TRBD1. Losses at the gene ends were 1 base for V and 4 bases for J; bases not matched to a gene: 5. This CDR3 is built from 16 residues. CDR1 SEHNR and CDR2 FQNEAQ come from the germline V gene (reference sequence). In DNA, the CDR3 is TGTGCCAGCAGCTTAGGCATAGGACAGGGGGCCACTGAAGCTTTCTTT. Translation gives CASSLGIGQGATEAFF.

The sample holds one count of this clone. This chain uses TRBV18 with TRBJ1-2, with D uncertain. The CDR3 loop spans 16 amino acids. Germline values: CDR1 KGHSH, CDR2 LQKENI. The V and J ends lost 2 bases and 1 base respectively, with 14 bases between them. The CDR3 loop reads CASSPGTDRFNYGYTF. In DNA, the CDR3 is TGTGCCAGCTCACCAGGAACAGACCGCTTTAACTATGGCTACACCTTC.

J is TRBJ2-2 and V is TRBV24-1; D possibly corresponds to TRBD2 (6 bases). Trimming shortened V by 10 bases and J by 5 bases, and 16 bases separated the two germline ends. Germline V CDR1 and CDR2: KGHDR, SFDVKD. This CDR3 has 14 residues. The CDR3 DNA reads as TGTGCCACAAAACTAGCCCCGGGAACCGGGGAGCTGTTTTTT. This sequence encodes CATKLAPGTGELFF.

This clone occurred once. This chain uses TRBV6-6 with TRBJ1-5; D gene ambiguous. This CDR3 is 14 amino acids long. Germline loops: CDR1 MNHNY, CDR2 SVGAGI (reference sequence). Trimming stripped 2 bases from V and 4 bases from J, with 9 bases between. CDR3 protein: CASSYGGLNQPQHF. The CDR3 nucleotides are TGTGCCAGCAGTTACGGCGGACTAAATCAGCCCCAGCATTTT.